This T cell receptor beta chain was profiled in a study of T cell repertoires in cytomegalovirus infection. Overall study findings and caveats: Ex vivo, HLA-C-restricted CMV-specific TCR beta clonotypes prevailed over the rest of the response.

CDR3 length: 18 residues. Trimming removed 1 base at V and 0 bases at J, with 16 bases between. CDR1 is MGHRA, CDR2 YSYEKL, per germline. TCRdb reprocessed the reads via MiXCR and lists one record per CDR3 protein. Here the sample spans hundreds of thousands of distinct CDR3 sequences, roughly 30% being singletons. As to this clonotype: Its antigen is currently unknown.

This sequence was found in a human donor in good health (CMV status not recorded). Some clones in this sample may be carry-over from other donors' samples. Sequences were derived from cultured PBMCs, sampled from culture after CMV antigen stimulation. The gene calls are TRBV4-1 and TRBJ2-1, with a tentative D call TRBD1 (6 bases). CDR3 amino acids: CASSQGDTLMSSYNEQFF. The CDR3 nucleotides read TGCGCCAGCAGCCAAGGGGACACCCTAATGAGCTCCTACAATGAGCAGTTCTTC.